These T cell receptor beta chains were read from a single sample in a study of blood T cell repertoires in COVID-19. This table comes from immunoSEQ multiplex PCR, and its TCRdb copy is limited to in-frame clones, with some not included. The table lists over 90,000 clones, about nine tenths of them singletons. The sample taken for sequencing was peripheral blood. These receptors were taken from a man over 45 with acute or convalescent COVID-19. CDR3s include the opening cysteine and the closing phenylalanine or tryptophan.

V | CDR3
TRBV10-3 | CAIGQDTGELFF
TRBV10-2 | CASLFDRGRNTEAFF
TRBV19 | CASSIQGGEAFF
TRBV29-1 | CSVGEQGAANYGYTF
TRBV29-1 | CSVGPGGSSYEQYF
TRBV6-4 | CASSDCRWGATNEKLFF
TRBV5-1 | CASSLRTGQVANYGYTF
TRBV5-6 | CASSLDGWPNEKLFF
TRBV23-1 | CASSPRQGANQPQHF
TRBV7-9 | CASSRQQGTYGYTF
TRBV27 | CASSLSQGPLCTIYF
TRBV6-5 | CASSLGTVSGNTIYF
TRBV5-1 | CASSSGILAGGINTGELFF
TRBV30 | CAWSSGSYEQYF
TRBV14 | CASSRTGTVGTDTQYF
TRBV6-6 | CATGTGSMNTEAFF
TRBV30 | CAWSTLTRERYQETQYF
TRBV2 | CASKHRNLEAFF
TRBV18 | CASSPTTTNEKLFF
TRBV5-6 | CASSSARINTEAFF
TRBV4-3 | CASSQGGRGYTF
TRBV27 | CASSYTGGHQPQHF
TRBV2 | CASSGNTGTVFSSGNTIYF
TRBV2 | CASSEVASTDTQYF
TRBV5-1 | CASLGLAGGPNEQFF
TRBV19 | CASSMTPYDSNQPQHF
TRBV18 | CASSLRGHLETQYF
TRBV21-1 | CARRGGANSPLHF
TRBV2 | CASSEPGVDYGYTF
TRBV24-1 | CATSDPTSGYNEQFF
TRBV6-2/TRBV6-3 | CASSYARTSTDTQYF
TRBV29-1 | CSVDRGQGWGTEAFF
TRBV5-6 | CASSSLAGPTDTQYF
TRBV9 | CASSATSKQGVYGYTF
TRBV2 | CASSVQGASLDEQYF
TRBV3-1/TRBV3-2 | CASSFGGAKNGAFF
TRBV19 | CASSRPGSYEQYF
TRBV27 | CAPLARSGNTIYF
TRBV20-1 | CSASGLPSYEQYF
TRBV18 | CASSPRDSSLIYGYTF
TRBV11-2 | CASSLELAGGETQYF
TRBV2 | CASTQLMGGGGYGYTF
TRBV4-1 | CASSQDPKLAGGNEQFF
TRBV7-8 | CASKPGGNSPLHF
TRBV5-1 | CASSVGQGYYGYTF